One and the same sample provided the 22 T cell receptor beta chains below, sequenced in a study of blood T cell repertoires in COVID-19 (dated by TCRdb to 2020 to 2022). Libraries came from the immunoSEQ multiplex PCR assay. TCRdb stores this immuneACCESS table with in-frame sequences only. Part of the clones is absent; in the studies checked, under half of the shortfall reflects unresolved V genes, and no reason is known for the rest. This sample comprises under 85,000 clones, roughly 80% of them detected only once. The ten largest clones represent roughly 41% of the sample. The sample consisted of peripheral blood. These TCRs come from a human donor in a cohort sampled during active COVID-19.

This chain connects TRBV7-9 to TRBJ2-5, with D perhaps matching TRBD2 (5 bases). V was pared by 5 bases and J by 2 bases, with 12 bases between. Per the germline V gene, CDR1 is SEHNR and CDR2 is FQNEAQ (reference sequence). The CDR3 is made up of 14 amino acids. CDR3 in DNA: TGTGCCAGCAGCCCGGGGTCAGTTCAAGAGACCCAGTACTTC. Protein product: CASSPGSVQETQYF.

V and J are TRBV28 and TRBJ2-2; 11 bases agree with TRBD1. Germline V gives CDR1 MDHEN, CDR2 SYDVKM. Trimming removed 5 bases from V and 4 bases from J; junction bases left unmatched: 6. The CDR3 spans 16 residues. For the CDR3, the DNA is TGTGCCAGCAGTCGGACAGGGGGCCGGGGCACCGGGGAGCTGTTTTTT. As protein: CASSRTGGRGTGELFF.

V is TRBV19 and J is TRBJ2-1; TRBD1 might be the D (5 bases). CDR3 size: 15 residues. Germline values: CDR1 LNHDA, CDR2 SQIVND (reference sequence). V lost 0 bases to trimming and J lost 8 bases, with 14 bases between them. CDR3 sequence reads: CASSIDLQVFDEQFF. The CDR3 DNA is TGTGCCAGTAGTATAGACCTACAGGTTTTTGATGAGCAGTTCTTC.

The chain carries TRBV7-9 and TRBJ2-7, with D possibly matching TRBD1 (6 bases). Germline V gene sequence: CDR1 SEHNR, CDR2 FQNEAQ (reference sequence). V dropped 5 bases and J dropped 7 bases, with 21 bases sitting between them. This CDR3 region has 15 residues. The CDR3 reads CASSREGGPPFEQYF. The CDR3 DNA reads TGTGCCAGCAGCCGAGAAGGGGGACCCCCTTTTGAGCAGTACTTC.

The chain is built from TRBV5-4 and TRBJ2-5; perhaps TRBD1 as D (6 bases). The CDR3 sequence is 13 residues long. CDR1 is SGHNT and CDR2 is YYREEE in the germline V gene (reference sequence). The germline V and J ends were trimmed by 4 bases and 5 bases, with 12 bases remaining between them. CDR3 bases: TGTGCCAGCAGCCACTCAGGGGTTGAGACCCAGTACTTC. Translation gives CASSHSGVETQYF.

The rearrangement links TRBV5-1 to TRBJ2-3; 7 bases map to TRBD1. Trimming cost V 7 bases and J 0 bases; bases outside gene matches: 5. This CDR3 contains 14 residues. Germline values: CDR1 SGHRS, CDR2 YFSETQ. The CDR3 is CASGGQTSTDTQYF. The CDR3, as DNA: TGCGCCAGCGGGGGACAGACTAGCACAGATACGCAGTATTTT.

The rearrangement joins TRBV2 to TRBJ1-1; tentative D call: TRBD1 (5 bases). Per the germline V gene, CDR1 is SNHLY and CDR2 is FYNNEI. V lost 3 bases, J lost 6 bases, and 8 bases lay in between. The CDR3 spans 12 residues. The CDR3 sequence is CASSEVRAEAFF. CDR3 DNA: TGTGCCAGCAGTGAGGTCAGGGCTGAAGCTTTCTTT.

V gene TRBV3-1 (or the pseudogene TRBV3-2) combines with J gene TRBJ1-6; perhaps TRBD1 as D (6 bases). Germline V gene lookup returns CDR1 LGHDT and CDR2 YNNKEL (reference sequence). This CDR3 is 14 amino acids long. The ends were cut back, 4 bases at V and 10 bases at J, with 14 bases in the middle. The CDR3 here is CASSPRQVASPLHF. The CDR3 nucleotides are TGTGCCAGCAGCCCCCGACAGGTAGCATCACCCCTCCACTTT.

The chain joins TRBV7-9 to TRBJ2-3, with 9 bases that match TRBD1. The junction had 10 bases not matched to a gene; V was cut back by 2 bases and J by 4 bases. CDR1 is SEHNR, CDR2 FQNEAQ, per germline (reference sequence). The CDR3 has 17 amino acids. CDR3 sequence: CASSLSTGGSGADTQYF. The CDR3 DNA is TGTGCCAGCAGCTTAAGCACAGGGGGCAGTGGGGCAGATACGCAGTATTTT.

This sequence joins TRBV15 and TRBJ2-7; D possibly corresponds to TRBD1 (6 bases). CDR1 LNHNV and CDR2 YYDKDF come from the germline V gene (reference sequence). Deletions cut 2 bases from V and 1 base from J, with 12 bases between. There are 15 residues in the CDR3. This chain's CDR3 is CATSRIATGSYEQYF. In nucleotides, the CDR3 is TGTGCCACCAGCAGAATTGCGACAGGTTCCTACGAGCAGTACTTC.

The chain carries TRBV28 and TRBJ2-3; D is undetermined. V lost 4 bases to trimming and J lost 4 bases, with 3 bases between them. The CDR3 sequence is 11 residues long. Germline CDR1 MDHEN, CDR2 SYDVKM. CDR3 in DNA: TGTGCCAGCAGTTCTCCAGATACGCAGTATTTT. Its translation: CASSSPDTQYF.

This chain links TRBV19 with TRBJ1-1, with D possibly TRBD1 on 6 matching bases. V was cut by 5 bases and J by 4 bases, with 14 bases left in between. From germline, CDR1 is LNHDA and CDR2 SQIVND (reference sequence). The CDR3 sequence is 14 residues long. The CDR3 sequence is CASSSQAGVTEAFF. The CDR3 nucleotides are TGTGCCAGTAGTTCCCAGGCAGGGGTCACTGAAGCTTTCTTT.

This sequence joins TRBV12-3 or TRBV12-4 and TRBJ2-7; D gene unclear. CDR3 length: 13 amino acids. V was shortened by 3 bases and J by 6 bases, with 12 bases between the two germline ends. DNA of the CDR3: TGTGCCAGCAGTTTGAGCGCCGTATCCGAGCAGTACTTC. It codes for CASSLSAVSEQYF.

In DNA form, the CDR3 reads TGTGCCTGGACTCCTAAAGGGGCTGGTAACACTGAAGCTTTCTTT. Residues: CAWTPKGAGNTEAFF. This chain uses TRBV30 with TRBJ1-1; TRBD1 is a possible D gene (5 bases). V lost 4 bases and J lost 2, with 17 bases in between. CDR3 length: 15 residues. CDR1 is GTSNPN, CDR2 SVGIG, per germline (reference sequence).

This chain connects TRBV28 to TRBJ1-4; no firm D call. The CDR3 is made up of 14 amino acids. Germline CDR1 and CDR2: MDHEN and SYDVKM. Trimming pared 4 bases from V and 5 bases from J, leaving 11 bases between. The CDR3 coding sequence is TGTGCCAGCAGTTATGGAGGATCAAATGAAAAACTGTTTTTT. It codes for CASSYGGSNEKLFF.

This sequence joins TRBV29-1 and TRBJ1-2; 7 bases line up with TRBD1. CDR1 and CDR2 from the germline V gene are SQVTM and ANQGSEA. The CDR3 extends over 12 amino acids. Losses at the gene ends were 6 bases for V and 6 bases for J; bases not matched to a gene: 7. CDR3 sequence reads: CSVRQGNDGYTF. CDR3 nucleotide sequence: TGCAGCGTCAGACAGGGCAACGATGGCTACACCTTC.

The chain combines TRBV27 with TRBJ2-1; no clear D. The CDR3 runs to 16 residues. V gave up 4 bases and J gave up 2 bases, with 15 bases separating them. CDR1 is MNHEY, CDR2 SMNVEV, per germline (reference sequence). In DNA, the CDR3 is TGTGCCAGCAGTTCATCGGCCCCAATCGCCTACAATGAGCAGTTCTTC. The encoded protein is CASSSSAPIAYNEQFF.

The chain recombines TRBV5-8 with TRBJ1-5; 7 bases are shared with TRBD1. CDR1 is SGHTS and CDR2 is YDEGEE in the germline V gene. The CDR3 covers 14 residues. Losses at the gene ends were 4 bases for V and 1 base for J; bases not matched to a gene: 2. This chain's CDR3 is CASSMGQSNQPQHF. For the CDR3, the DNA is TGTGCCAGCAGCATGGGACAGAGCAATCAGCCCCAGCATTTT.

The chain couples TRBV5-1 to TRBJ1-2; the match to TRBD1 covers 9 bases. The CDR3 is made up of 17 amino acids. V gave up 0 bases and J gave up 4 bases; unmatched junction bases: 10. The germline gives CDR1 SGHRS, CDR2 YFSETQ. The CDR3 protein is CASSLALTGGEGYGYTF. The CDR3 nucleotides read TGCGCCAGCAGCTTGGCCCTTACAGGGGGCGAGGGCTATGGCTACACCTTC.

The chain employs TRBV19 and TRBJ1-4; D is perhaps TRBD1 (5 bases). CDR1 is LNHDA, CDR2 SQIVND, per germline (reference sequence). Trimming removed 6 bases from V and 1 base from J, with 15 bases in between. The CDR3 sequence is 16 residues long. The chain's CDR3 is CASRRGGDGTNEKLFF. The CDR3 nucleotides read TGTGCCAGTAGGAGGGGAGGGGACGGAACTAATGAAAAACTGTTTTTT.

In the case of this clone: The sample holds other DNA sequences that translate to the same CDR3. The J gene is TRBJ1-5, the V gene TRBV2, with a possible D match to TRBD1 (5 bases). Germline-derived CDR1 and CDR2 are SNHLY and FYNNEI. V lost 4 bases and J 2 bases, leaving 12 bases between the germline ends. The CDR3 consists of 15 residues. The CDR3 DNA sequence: TGTGCCAGCAGTGTATCAGGGCAAGGCAATCAGCCCCAGCATTTT. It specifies CASSVSGQGNQPQHF.

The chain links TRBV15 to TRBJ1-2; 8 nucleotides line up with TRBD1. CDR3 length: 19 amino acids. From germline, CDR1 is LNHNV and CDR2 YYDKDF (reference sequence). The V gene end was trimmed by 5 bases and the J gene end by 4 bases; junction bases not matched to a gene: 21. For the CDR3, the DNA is TGTGCCACCAGCGGCAGACAGGGGCGCTTTCTGTCTGGTGCCTATGGCTACACCTTC. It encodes CATSGRQGRFLSGAYGYTF.